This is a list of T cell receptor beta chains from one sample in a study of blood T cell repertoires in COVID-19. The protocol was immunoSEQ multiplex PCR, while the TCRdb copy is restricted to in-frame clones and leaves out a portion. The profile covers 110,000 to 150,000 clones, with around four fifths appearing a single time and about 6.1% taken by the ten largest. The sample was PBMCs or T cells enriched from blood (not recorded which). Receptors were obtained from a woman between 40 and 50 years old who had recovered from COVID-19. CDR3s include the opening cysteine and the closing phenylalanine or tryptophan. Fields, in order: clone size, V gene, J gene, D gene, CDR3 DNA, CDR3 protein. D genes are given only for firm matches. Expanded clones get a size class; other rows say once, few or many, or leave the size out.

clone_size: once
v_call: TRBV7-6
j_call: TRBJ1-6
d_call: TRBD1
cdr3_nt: TGTGCCAGCAGCTTGGGACAGCATAATTCACCCCTCCACTTT
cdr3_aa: CASSLGQHNSPLHF

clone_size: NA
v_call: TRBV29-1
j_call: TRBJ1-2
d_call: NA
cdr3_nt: TGCAGCACATCAACAGGTTTATATGACGGCTACACCTTC
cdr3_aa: CSTSTGLYDGYTF

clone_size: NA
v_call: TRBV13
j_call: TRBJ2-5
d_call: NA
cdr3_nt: TGTGCCAGCAGCCGCGCCGTTGGGGGCCAAGTGGAGACCCAGTACTTC
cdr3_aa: CASSRAVGGQVETQYF

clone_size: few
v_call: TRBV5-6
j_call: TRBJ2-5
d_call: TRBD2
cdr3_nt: TGTGCCAGCAGCCCTCTGAAGGGGAGGGGAGAGACCCAGTACTTC
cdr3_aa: CASSPLKGRGETQYF

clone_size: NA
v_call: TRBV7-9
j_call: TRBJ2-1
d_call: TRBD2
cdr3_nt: TGTGCCAGCGGTCTAGCGGGAGGGCTGGATGAGCAGTTCTTC
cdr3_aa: CASGLAGGLDEQFF

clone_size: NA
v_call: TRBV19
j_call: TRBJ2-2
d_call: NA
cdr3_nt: TGTGCCACCGAGGACAGTCCCGGTTTTAGCGGGGAGCTGTTTTTT
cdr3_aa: CATEDSPGFSGELFF

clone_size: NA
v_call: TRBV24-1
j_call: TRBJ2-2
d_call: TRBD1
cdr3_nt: TGTGCCACCAGTCTAACAGGGGCCGGGGAGCTGTTTTTT
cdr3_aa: CATSLTGAGELFF

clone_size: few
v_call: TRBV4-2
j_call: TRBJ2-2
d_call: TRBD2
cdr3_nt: TGTGCCAGCAGCCGGGAAGCGGGAGGGAACACCGGGGAGCTGTTTTTT
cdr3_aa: CASSREAGGNTGELFF

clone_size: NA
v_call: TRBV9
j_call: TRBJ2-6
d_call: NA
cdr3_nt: TGTGCCAGCAGCGTAGCTCTAACAGCCTATAACTCTGGGGCCAACGTCCTGACTTTC
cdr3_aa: CASSVALTAYNSGANVLTF

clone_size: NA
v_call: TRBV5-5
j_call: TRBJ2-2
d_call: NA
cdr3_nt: TGTGCCAGCGAAAACCGGGTTAACACCGGGGAGCTGTTTTTT
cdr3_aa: CASENRVNTGELFF

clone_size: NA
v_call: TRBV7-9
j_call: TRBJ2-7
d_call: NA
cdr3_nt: TGTGCCAGCAGTACGAGTTTCGAGCAGTACTTC
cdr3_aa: CASSTSFEQYF

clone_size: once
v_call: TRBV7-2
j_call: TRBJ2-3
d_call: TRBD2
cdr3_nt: TGTGCCAGCAGCTTACGCGGGGGGCAGTATTTT
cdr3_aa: CASSLRGGQYF

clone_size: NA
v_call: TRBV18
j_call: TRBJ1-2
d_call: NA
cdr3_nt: TGTGCCAGCTCACCGGACGGGAGGGGCTTTGGCTACACCTTC
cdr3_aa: CASSPDGRGFGYTF

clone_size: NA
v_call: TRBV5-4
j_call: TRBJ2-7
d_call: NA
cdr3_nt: TGTGCCAGCAGCCGCACTTCCGAGCAGTACTTC
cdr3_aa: CASSRTSEQYF

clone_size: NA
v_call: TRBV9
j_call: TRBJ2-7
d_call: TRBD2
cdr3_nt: TGTGCCAGCAGCGTAGAGCCTAGCGGGACGTCCTACGAGCAGTACTTC
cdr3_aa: CASSVEPSGTSYEQYF

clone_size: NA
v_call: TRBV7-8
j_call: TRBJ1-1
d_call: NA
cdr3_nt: TGTGCCAGCAGCTTAGCGGCGGGGGCTGAAGCTTTCTTT
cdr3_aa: CASSLAAGAEAFF

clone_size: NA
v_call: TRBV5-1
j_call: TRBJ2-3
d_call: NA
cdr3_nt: TGCGCCAGCCGAGAAAATAGTCTTATCACAGATACGCAGTATTTT
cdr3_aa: CASRENSLITDTQYF

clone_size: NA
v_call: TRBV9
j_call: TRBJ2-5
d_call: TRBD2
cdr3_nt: TGTGCCAGCAGCGTAGCGGGGGGTCCACAAGAGACCCAGTACTTC
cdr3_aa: CASSVAGGPQETQYF

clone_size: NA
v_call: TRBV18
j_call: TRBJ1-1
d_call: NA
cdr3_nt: TGTGCCAGCTCACCTCCCTACAACCCAGGGCCAACTGAAGCTTTCTTT
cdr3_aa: CASSPPYNPGPTEAFF

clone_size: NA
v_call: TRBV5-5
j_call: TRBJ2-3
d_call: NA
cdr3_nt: TGTGCCAGCAGCTTTCAGGGGTGGGCAGATACGCAGTATTTT
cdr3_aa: CASSFQGWADTQYF

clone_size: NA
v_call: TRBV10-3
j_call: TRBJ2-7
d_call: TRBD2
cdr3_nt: TGTGCCACCCGTCCCACAGGACTAGCGGTTTACGAGCAGTACTTC
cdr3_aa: CATRPTGLAVYEQYF

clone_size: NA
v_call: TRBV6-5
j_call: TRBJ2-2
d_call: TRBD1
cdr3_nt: TGTGCCAGCAGACCCAGGGGGTCTTACACCGGGGAGCTGTTTTTT
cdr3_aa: CASRPRGSYTGELFF

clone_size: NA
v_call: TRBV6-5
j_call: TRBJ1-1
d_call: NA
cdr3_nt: TGTGCCAGCAGTTACGACTCTCTGACTGAAGCTTTCTTT
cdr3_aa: CASSYDSLTEAFF

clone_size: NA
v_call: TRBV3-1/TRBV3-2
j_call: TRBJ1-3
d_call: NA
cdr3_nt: TGTGCCAGCAGCCAAGTTGGCAGCTCTGGAAACACCATATATTTT
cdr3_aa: CASSQVGSSGNTIYF

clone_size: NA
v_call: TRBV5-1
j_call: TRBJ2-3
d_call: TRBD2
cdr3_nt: TGCGCCAGCAGCTTGGAGGGACTAGCTAGCACAGATACGCAGTATTTT
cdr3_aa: CASSLEGLASTDTQYF

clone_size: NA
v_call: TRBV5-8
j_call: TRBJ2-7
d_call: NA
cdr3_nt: TGTGCCAGCAGCTTGAGAGGGAACTCCTACGAGCAGTACTTC
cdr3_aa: CASSLRGNSYEQYF

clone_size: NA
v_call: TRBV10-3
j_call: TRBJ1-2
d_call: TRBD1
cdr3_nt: TGTGCCTCGTCGGACAGGGAAGGGTATGGCTACACCTTC
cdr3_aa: CASSDREGYGYTF

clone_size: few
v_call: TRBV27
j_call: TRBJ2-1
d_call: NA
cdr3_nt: TGTGCCAGCAGTTTATCGATAAGGGCCGGGGTTGAGCAGTTCTTC
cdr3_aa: CASSLSIRAGVEQFF

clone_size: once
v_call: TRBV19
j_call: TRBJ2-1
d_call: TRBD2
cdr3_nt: TGTGCCAGTAGTTCCGGGACTAGCGGGAGGTACAATGAGCAGTTCTTC
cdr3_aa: CASSSGTSGRYNEQFF

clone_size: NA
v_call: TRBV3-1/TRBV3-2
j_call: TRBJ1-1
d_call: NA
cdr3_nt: TGTGCCAGCAGCCGGTCTGGGCCGAACACTGAAGCTTTCTTT
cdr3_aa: CASSRSGPNTEAFF

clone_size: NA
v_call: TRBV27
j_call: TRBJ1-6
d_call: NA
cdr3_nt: TGTGCCAGCAGTTTATCAGGGCAGGGAGGCTCACCCCTCCACTTT
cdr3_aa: CASSLSGQGGSPLHF

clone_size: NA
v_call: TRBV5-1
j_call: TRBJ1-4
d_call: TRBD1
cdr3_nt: TGCGCCAGCAGCCCACGGGACAGGGACGGCGGAAAACTGTTTTTT
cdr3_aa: CASSPRDRDGGKLFF

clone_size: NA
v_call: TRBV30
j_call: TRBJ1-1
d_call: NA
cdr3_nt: TGTGCCTGGAGGCGCACTCTGAACACTGAAGCTTTCTTT
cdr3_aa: CAWRRTLNTEAFF

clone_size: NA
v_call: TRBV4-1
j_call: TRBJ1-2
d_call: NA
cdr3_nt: TGCGCCAGCAGCCAGCCCAGGGTCTTGGTTAGGGGCTACACCTTC
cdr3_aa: CASSQPRVLVRGYTF

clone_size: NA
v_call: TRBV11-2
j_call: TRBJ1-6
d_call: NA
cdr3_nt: TGTGCCAGCAGTATACCGGGACACTCACTTTCACCCCTCCACTTT
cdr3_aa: CASSIPGHSLSPLHF

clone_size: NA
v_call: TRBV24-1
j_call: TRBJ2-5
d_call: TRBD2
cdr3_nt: TGTGCCACCAGTGACGGCAGGGGTAGCGGGAGACGAGAGACCCAGTACTTC
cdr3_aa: CATSDGRGSGRRETQYF

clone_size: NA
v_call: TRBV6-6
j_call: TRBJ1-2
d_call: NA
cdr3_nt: TGTGCCAGCAGTGCACAGCGGTTTGACTATGGCTACACCTTC
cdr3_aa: CASSAQRFDYGYTF

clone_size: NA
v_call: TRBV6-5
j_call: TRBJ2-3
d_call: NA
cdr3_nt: TGTGCCAGCAGTTCTCCCGACATTACTAGCACAGATACGCAGTATTTT
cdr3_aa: CASSSPDITSTDTQYF

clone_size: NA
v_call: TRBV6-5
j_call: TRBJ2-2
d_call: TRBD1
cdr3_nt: TGTGCCACCAAGGCTACAGGGGGCAATGCCGGGGAGCTGTTTTTT
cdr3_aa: CATKATGGNAGELFF

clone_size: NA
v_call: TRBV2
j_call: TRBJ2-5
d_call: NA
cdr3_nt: TGTGCCAGCAGTGCGGAGACAACTAGTCGGGGGGAGACCCAGTACTTC
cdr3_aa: CASSAETTSRGETQYF

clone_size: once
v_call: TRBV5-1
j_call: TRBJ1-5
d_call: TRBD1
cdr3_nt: TGCGCCAGCAGCTTGGCAGGGACAGGGGAACAGCCCCAGCATTTT
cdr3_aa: CASSLAGTGEQPQHF

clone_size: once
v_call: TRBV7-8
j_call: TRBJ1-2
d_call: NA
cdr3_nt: TGTGCCAGCAGCTTGGGACACCCTACCAACTATGGCTACACCTTC
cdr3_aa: CASSLGHPTNYGYTF

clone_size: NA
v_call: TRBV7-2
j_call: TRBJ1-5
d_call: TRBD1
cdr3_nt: TGTGCCAGCAGCTTGGGGACAGTAAATAGCAATCAGCCCCAGCATTTT
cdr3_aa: CASSLGTVNSNQPQHF

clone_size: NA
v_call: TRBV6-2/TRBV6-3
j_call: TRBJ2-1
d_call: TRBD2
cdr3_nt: TGTGCCAGCAGTATCCCGGGACTAGCGGACTGGACTCGCTACAATGAGCAGTTCTTC
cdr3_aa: CASSIPGLADWTRYNEQFF

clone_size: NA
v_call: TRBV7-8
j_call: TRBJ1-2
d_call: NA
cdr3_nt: TGTGCCAGCACCCAGACCGGGACACTTTATGGCTACACCTTC
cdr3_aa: CASTQTGTLYGYTF

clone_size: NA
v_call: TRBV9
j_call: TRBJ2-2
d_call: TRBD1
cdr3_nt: TGTGCCAGCAGCGTATCCTCGGGACAGGGTCCGAACACCGGGGAGCTGTTTTTT
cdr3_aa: CASSVSSGQGPNTGELFF

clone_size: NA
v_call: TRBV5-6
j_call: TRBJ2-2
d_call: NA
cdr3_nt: TGTGCCAGCAGCTTGATTGGAGTAGCGGACACCGGGGAGCTGTTTTTT
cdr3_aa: CASSLIGVADTGELFF

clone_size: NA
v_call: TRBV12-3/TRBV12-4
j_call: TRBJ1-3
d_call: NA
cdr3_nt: TGTGCCAGCAGTTTAGGCGGTGGAAACACCATATATTTT
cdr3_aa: CASSLGGGNTIYF

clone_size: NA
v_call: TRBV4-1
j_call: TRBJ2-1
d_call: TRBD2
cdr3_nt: TGCGCCAGCAGCCCGGGCATAGCGGGCCTACCGGGCTCCTACAATGAGCAGTTCTTC
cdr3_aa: CASSPGIAGLPGSYNEQFF

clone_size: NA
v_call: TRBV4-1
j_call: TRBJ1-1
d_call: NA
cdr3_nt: TGCGCCAGCAGCCAAGAAGAGGCGGGGCCGAACACTGAAGCTTTCTTT
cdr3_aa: CASSQEEAGPNTEAFF